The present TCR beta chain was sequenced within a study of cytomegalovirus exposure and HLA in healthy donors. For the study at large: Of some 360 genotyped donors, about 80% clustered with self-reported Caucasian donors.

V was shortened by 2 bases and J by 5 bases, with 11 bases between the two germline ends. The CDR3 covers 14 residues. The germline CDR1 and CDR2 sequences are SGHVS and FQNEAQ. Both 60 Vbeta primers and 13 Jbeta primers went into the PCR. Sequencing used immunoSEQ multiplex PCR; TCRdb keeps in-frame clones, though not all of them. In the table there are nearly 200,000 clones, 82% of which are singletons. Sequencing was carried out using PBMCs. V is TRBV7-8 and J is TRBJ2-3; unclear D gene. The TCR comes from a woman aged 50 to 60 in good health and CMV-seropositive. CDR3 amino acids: CASSLMSGKDTQYF. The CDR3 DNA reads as TGTGCCAGCAGCTTAATGTCGGGTAAAGATACGCAGTATTTT.